Listed here are 14 T cell receptor beta chains from one sample, sequenced in a study of read filtering for tumor transcriptome and immune sequencing. This library used 300 to 500 ng RNA and molecular barcoded adaptors spanning alpha/delta and beta/gamma chains. TCRdb called the reads again in MiXCR, with one record for every CDR3 protein. The table records 50,000 to 65,000 distinct CDR3 sequences, roughly 19% of them present only once. Sequenced: a population of CD138-negative cells sorted from bone marrow. The receptors stem from a donor at least 40 years old with multiple myeloma.

In its sample, this clonotype was seen many times. V gene TRBV9 combines with J gene TRBJ2-6, with D uncertain. Germline V gene sequence: CDR1 SGDLS, CDR2 YYNGEE. This CDR3 region has 16 residues. Between the trimmed V and J ends, which lost 0 bases and 0 bases, there was a span of 7 bases. The CDR3 sequence: CASSVGASSGANVLTF. DNA for the CDR3: TGTGCCAGCAGCGTAGGCGCCAGCTCTGGGGCCAACGTCCTGACTTTC.

The table lists this clonotype with many counts. The genes are TRBV11-2 and TRBJ2-7, with unresolved D. Germline CDR1 reads SGHAT; CDR2 reads FQNNGV. Trimming left V 8 bases short and J 1 base short, with 9 bases between. This CDR3 is 12 amino acids long. CDR3 sequence (DNA): TGTGCCAGCCGTCGAGGTTCCTACGAGCAGTACTTC. Encoded protein: CASRRGSYEQYF.

V usage is TRBV12-3 or TRBV12-4 and J usage is TRBJ2-7; D might be TRBD1 (6 bases). The V and J ends lost 3 bases and 6 bases respectively, with 6 bases between them. The CDR3 runs to 11 residues. The CDR3 sequence is CASSFRGEQYF. The CDR3 DNA is TGTGCCAGCAGTTTCAGGGGCGAGCAGTACTTC.

This clonotype was seen ten or more times. V and J are TRBV10-1 and TRBJ2-5, with D unresolved. Germline V gene data show CDR1 as WNHNN and CDR2 as SYGVQD (reference sequence). The CDR3 has 13 amino acids. V lost 6 bases, J lost 2 bases, and 10 bases lay in between. The CDR3 sequence: CASSFDTQETQYF. CDR3 bases: TGCGCCAGCAGCTTCGACACGCAAGAGACCCAGTACTTC.

Notes on this clonotype: A clone one base away is much larger, so this may be a read error. This CDR3 is CASRETETGHQPQHF. The CDR3 DNA sequence: TGTGCCAGCAGGGAAACCGAGACAGGGCATCAGCCCCAGCATTTT. The chain joins TRBV6-1 to TRBJ1-5, with 7 positions matching TRBD1. V shed 6 bases, J shed 5 bases, and the junction held 10 bases outside the gene matches. The V gene's germline CDR1 is MNHNS and CDR2 SASEGT. CDR3 size: 15 residues.

The chain's CDR3 is CASSLGSTVGTQYF. In nucleotides, the CDR3 is TGTGCCAGCAGCTTAGGCTCAACAGTGGGGACCCAGTACTTC. This sequence joins TRBV7-2 and TRBJ2-5; no reliable D call. Trimming stripped 1 base from V and 7 bases from J, with 13 bases between. This CDR3 is built from 14 residues. CDR1 and CDR2 from the germline V gene are SGHTA and FQGNSA.

V gene TRBV11-2 combines with J gene TRBJ2-5; maybe TRBD2 (6 bases). Germline CDR1 reads SGHAT; CDR2 reads FQNNGV. Trimming shortened V by 3 bases and J by 5 bases, and 19 bases separated the two germline ends. The CDR3 has 16 amino acids. The CDR3 DNA reads as TGTGCCAGCAGCTTTACCTACGGGACTCTCGGGGAGACCCAGTACTTC. It yields the protein CASSFTYGTLGETQYF.

This clonotype was seen at least ten times. This sequence joins TRBV4-1 and TRBJ2-7; TRBD2 matches 9 bases. Germline-derived CDR1 and CDR2 are MGHRA and YSYEKL. V shed 3 bases, J shed 4 bases, and the junction held 7 bases outside the gene matches. This CDR3 is built from 15 residues. The CDR3 sequence: CASSHASSGVYEQYF. The CDR3 DNA sequence: TGCGCCAGCAGCCATGCTTCTAGCGGGGTATACGAGCAGTACTTC.

To note about this clonotype: Since a much larger clone is just one base distant, this may be a read error. This chain joins TRBV19 and TRBJ1-4, with TRBD1 matching 9 bases. The J call is doubtful: the DNA matches TRBJ2-3 better. Germline V gene lookup returns CDR1 LNHDA and CDR2 SQIVND (reference sequence). The CDR3 extends over 20 amino acids. The CDR3 protein is CASAQRTGAIPSPTTDTQYF. DNA for the CDR3: TGTGCCAGTGCTCAACGGACAGGGGCAATCCCATCCCCTACGACAGATACGCAGTATTTT.

With regard to this clonotype: This may be a read error, as it is one base from a much larger clone. In DNA form, the CDR3 reads TGTCCCAGCAGTCCGGACAGGGGAGTTCGCGAAGCTTTCTTT. This encodes CPSSPDRGVREAFF. The rearrangement uses TRBV12-3 or TRBV12-4 and TRBJ1-1, with 9 bases lining up with TRBD1. This CDR3 has 14 residues.

This clonotype was seen a few times. The V call is TRBV20-1, the J call TRBJ2-7; 11 bases are a match to TRBD2. The CDR3 has 13 residues. The germline CDR1 and CDR2 sequences are DFQATT and SNEGSKA (reference sequence). V gave up 6 bases and J gave up 7 bases; unmatched junction bases: 8. DNA for the CDR3: TGCAGTGCAGCCACTAGCGGGAGTTCGGAGCAGTACTTC. Protein product: CSAATSGSSEQYF.

This clonotype was counted ten times or more. The CDR3 coding sequence is TGTGCCAGCAGCCAAGATTTGGCGCGGAGATCCTACAATGAGCAGTTCTTC. It encodes CASSQDLARRSYNEQFF. This chain joins TRBV14 and TRBJ2-1; D remains unclear. The CDR3 is made up of 17 amino acids. The V end lost 0 bases, the J end lost 1 base, and 13 bases lay between the germline ends. The germline CDR1 and CDR2 sequences are SGHDN and FVKESK.

The sample holds many counts of this clonotype. The chain recombines TRBV18 with TRBJ2-3, with 9 nucleotides matching TRBD1. This CDR3 is 16 amino acids long. The ends lost 0 bases at V and 0 bases at J; junction bases unmatched: 1. Germline CDR1 KGHSH, CDR2 LQKENI. CDR3 DNA: TGTGCCAGCTCACCACCGGGACAGGGTAGCACAGATACGCAGTATTTT. It is translated as CASSPPGQGSTDTQYF.

Worth noting for this clonotype: At one end the junction does not follow the germline gene, possibly because of a read error. The rearrangement joins TRBV29-1 to TRBJ1-1; D is uncertain. Germline V lookup: CDR1 SQVTM, CDR2 ANQGSEA. The CDR3 extends over 13 amino acids. Here the CDR3 reads CSVTITANTEASF. DNA of the CDR3: TGCAGCGTTACAATTACAGCGAACACTGAAGCTTCCTTT.